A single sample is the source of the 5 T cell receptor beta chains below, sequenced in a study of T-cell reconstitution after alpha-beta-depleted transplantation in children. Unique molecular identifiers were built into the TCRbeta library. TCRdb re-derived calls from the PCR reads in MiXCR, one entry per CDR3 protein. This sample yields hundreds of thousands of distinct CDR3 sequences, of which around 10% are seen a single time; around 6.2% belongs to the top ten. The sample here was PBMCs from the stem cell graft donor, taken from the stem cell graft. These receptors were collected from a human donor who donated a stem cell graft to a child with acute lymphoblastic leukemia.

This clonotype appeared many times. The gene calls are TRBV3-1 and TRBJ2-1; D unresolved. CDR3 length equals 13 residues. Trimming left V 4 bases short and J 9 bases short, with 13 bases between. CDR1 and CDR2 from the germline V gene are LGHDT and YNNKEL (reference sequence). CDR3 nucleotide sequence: TGTGCCAGCAGCCGAGCGAAATCGGGTGAGCAGTTCTTC. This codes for CASSRAKSGEQFF.

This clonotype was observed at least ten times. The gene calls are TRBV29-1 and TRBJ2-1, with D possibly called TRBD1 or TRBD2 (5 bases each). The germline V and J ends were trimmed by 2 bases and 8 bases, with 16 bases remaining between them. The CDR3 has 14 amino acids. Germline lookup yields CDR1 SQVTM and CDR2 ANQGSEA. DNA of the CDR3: TGCAGCGTTGAAATCGGGGCCGGGTGGGATGAGCAGTTCTTC. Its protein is CSVEIGAGWDEQFF.

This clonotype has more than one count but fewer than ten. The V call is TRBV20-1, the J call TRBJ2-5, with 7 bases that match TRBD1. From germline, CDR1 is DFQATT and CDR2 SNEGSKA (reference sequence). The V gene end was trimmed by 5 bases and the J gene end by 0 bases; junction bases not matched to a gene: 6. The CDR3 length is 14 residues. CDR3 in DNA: TGCAGTGCTGAGGACAGGAGGTACCAAGAGACCCAGTACTTC. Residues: CSAEDRRYQETQYF.

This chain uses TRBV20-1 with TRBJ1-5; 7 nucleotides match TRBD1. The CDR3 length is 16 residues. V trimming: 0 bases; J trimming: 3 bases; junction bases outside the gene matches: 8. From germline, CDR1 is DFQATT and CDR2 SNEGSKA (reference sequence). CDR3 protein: CSARDVRQGNNQPQHF. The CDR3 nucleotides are TGCAGTGCTAGAGATGTAAGACAGGGCAACAATCAGCCCCAGCATTTT.

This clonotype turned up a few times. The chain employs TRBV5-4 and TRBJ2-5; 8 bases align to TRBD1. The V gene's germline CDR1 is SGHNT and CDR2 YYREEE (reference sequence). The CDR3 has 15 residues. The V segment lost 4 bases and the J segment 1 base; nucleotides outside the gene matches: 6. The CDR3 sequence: CASSTRTGPQETQYF. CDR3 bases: TGTGCCAGCAGCACGAGGACAGGGCCCCAAGAGACCCAGTACTTC.